Below are 25 T cell receptor beta chains sequenced from a single sample in a study of beta chain features in type 1 diabetes. No antigen has been assigned to these receptors. Study-wide results and limits: Among patients with Type 1 diabetes, TCRB CDR3s were moderately but significantly shorter in every one of the four CD4+ subsets.

Expressed TCRB transcripts got sequenced, as all isolated RNA was reverse transcribed. Profiled with immunoSEQ multiplex PCR; TCRdb holds only in-frame clones, not every one. This sample has hundreds of thousands of clones, with about 11% found just once. The material sequenced was naive CD4+ T cells from blood. The origin of the receptors is a man aged 30-40 years with type 1 diabetes.

The V and J genes are TRBV28 and TRBJ2-7; 8 bases line up with TRBD1. The CDR3 spans 13 residues. The germline V gene has CDR1 MDHEN and CDR2 SYDVKM. V was pared by 5 bases and J by 5 bases, with 5 bases of the junction left unmatched. The CDR3 loop reads CASSQGAIDEQYF. Written as DNA, the CDR3 is TGTGCCAGCAGTCAGGGGGCAATAGACGAGCAGTACTTC.

This clone was seen only a few times. The same CDR3 arises from other DNA sequences in this sample as well. The rearrangement uses TRBV4-2 and TRBJ2-5; no reliable D call. Germline V gene sequence: CDR1 LGHNA, CDR2 YNFKEQ. The V gene lost 0 bases and the J gene lost 5 bases, with 4 bases spanning the gap. This CDR3 has 12 residues. CDR3 DNA: TGTGCCAGCAGCCAAGATCGGGAGACCCAGTACTTC. This encodes CASSQDRETQYF.

The table lists this clone with a few counts. CDR3 sequence reads: CASSQGRGTGYYEQYF. DNA for the CDR3: TGCGCCAGCAGCCAGGGGAGAGGGACAGGGTACTACGAGCAGTACTTC. J is TRBJ2-7 and V is TRBV4-1, with 9 bases lining up with TRBD1. The CDR3 covers 16 residues. The junction had 9 bases not matched to a gene; V was cut back by 3 bases and J by 3 bases. Germline CDR1 and CDR2: MGHRA and YSYEKL.

The chain has TRBV5-1 and TRBJ1-5; 9 nucleotides agree with TRBD1. The CDR3 is 16 amino acids. V gave up 1 base and J gave up 5 bases; unmatched junction bases: 7. The germline CDR1 and CDR2 sequences are SGHRS and YFSETQ. The CDR3 here is CASSLSQGACYQPQHF. The DNA of the CDR3 is TGCGCCAGCAGCTTGTCACAGGGGGCCTGTTATCAGCCCCAGCATTTT.

As concerns this clone: The same CDR3 also results from other DNA sequences found in this sample. The J gene is TRBJ2-7, the V gene TRBV28, with D unresolved. The CDR3 is 12 residues long. Trimming stripped 8 bases from V and 0 bases from J, with 8 bases between. Germline V CDR1 and CDR2: MDHEN, SYDVKM. CDR3 residues: CASSLSSYEQYF. CDR3 bases: TGTGCCAGCTCTCTCAGCTCCTACGAGCAGTACTTC.

The table lists this clone with a few counts. This chain links TRBV18 with TRBJ2-7, with D possibly TRBD2 on 6 matching bases. CDR1 KGHSH and CDR2 LQKENI come from the germline V gene. This CDR3 is built from 14 residues. Trimming took off 9 bases at V and 0 bases at J, with 15 bases between the two ends. The CDR3 bases are TGTGCCAGTACGGGGGACGCAGGCTCCTACGAGCAGTACTTC. Amino acids: CASTGDAGSYEQYF.

The chain uses TRBV5-6 and TRBJ2-1, with 7 bases that match TRBD2. This CDR3 is built from 13 residues. V dropped 4 bases and J dropped 6; count of bases not matched to a gene: 4. The V gene's germline CDR1 is SGHDT and CDR2 YYEEEE. The CDR3 spells CASSLGGVNEQFF. DNA for the CDR3: TGTGCCAGCAGCCTGGGGGGGGTCAATGAGCAGTTCTTC.

This rearrangement joins TRBV10-3 to TRBJ1-2, with TRBD1 identical over 7 bases. This CDR3 comprises 14 residues. The V and J ends lost 2 bases and 7 bases, in that order; junction bases with no gene match: 7. Germline-derived CDR1 and CDR2 are ENHRY and SYGVKD. As DNA, the CDR3 is TGTGCCATCAGTGAGGTGGAGGGGGCGAGTGGCTACACCTTC. Translated, it gives CAISEVEGASGYTF.

This clone was recorded a few times. The genes are TRBV4-1 and TRBJ2-6; D remains ambiguous. Germline CDR1 and CDR2: MGHRA and YSYEKL. This CDR3 is built from 17 residues. Trimming stripped 4 bases from V and 0 bases from J, with 13 bases between. The CDR3 sequence is CASSRTELLSGANVLTF. CDR3 nucleotides: TGCGCCAGCAGCCGAACAGAGCTACTCTCTGGGGCCAACGTCCTGACTTTC.

This clone was detected only a few times. This chain uses TRBV5-4 with TRBJ2-7; D remains unclear. CDR3 length: 14 residues. Germline V gene sequence: CDR1 SGHNT, CDR2 YYREEE (reference sequence). The V end lost 4 bases, the J end lost 2 bases, and 13 bases lay between the germline ends. The CDR3 loop reads CASSLEASTYEQYF. CDR3 coding DNA: TGTGCCAGCAGCCTCGAGGCTTCCACCTACGAGCAGTACTTC.

The V call is TRBV4-1, the J call TRBJ2-5, with D perhaps matching TRBD2 (7 bases). Germline V lookup: CDR1 MGHRA, CDR2 YSYEKL. CDR3 length: 17 residues. With 0 bases removed from V and 2 bases from J, the gap between germline ends came to 16 bases. The DNA of the CDR3 is TGCGCCAGCAGCCAAGACCGGGGGGCCCACCAACAAGAGACCCAGTACTTC. This codes for CASSQDRGAHQQETQYF.

The V call is TRBV5-4, the J call TRBJ1-2; D may be TRBD1 (5 bases). Trimming cost V 2 bases and J 8 bases, with 16 bases left between them. The CDR3 spans 14 residues. Germline values: CDR1 SGHNT, CDR2 YYREEE (reference sequence). The CDR3 DNA reads TGTGCCAGCAGCTTAAACCAGGGTTCTCTGGGCTACACCTTC. Protein product: CASSLNQGSLGYTF.

The chain couples TRBV6-6 to TRBJ2-5, with TRBD2 matching over 8 bases. CDR1 is MNHNY and CDR2 is SVGAGI in the germline V gene (reference sequence). The J segment lost 10 bases and the V segment lost 2 bases, leaving 12 bases of the junction unmatched. CDR3 length equals 15 residues. CDR3 sequence: CASSYLTGGQGDQYF. CDR3 DNA: TGTGCCAGCAGTTACCTTACGGGGGGGCAAGGGGACCAGTACTTC.

This chain connects TRBV18 to TRBJ2-7; 7 bases are a match to TRBD1. Germline V gives CDR1 KGHSH, CDR2 LQKENI. After removal of 6 bases from V and 2 bases from J, the junction contained 7 bases not matched to a gene. The CDR3 contains 14 residues. CDR3 in DNA: TGTGCCAGCTCCGACCTGGGACAGACCTACGAGCAGTACTTC. Translated: CASSDLGQTYEQYF.

V gene TRBV5-1 combines with J gene TRBJ2-7, with 14 bases that match TRBD2. The CDR3 sequence is 17 residues long. Germline values: CDR1 SGHRS, CDR2 YFSETQ. Trimming removed 4 bases from V and 6 bases from J; junction bases left unmatched: 12. The CDR3 region has the DNA TGCGCCAGCAGCGTTAGGACTAGCGGGGGGCCACCAGGCGAGCAGTACTTC. This encodes CASSVRTSGGPPGEQYF.

This clone was seen a handful of times. The chain recombines TRBV28 with TRBJ2-1; TRBD2 aligns across 16 bases. V was pared by 5 bases and J by 7 bases, with 17 bases of the junction left unmatched. From germline, CDR1 is MDHEN and CDR2 SYDVKM. This CDR3 has 20 amino acids. CDR3 sequence: CASSPMGLAGGPPKLNEQFF. CDR3 nucleotides: TGTGCCAGCAGTCCTATGGGACTAGCGGGGGGGCCCCCAAAGCTTAATGAGCAGTTCTTC.

Here the CDR3 reads CASSLDPGRENIQYF. The CDR3, as DNA: TGTGCCAGCAGCTTAGACCCGGGCAGGGAAAACATTCAGTACTTC. The chain employs TRBV11-1 and TRBJ2-4; D might be TRBD1 (5 bases). CDR1 SGHAT and CDR2 FQDESV come from the germline V gene (reference sequence). The V end lost 1 base, the J end lost 5 bases, and 12 bases lay between the germline ends. The length of the CDR3 is 15 residues.

This chain connects TRBV4-1 to TRBJ2-7; 11 positions match TRBD2. In germline, CDR1 is MGHRA, CDR2 YSYEKL. Trimming cost V 0 bases and J 4 bases; bases outside gene matches: 11. The CDR3 totals 18 residues. Here the CDR3 DNA reads TGCGCCAGCAGCCAAGACGATCTAGCGGGGGGTCTAACTTACGAGCAGTACTTC. Encoded protein: CASSQDDLAGGLTYEQYF.

This clone came up a few times. V is TRBV7-9 and J is TRBJ2-1; perhaps TRBD2 as D (5 bases). CDR1 and CDR2 from the germline V gene are SEHNR and FQNEAQ (reference sequence). The V end lost 4 bases, the J end lost 2 bases, and 15 bases lay between the germline ends. This CDR3 is built from 16 residues. Written as DNA, the CDR3 is TGTGCCAGCAGCTCTTCTAGCTCTAAGCCCTACAATGAGCAGTTCTTC. Its translation: CASSSSSSKPYNEQFF.

The rearrangement joins TRBV7-9 to TRBJ1-2; D is possibly TRBD1 (5 bases). V was cut by 3 bases and J by 4 bases, with 9 bases left in between. This CDR3 contains 13 residues. Germline lookup yields CDR1 SEHNR and CDR2 FQNEAQ (reference sequence). The chain's CDR3 is CASSFGGVYGYTF. The CDR3 bases are TGTGCCAGCAGCTTCGGGGGTGTCTATGGCTACACCTTC.

The chain uses TRBV5-4 and TRBJ2-7; 10 bases line up with TRBD1. CDR1 and CDR2 (germline): SGHNT, YYREEE (reference sequence). The trim removed 8 bases at V and 4 bases at J, leaving 12 bases unmatched. The CDR3 is 15 residues long. This CDR3 is CASTQPGQGNYEQYF. CDR3 DNA: TGTGCCAGTACACAACCGGGACAGGGGAATTACGAGCAGTACTTC.

This clone was seen more than once but under ten times. The chain combines TRBV11-2 with TRBJ1-2; TRBD1 matches at 7 bases. The ends lost 6 bases at V and 4 bases at J; junction bases unmatched: 8. Per germline, CDR1 SGHAT and CDR2 FQNNGV. This CDR3 comprises 14 residues. The CDR3 region has the DNA TGTGCCAGCAGGGCTACAGGGGAACCCTATGGCTACACCTTC. Translation: CASRATGEPYGYTF.

A few counts support this clone. The chain is built from TRBV7-9 and TRBJ1-1; no firm D call. There are 17 residues in the CDR3. Germline-derived CDR1 and CDR2 are SEHNR and FQNEAQ (reference sequence). V shed 5 bases and J shed 4 bases, with 23 bases lying between them. The CDR3: CASSPPRGRNLATEAFF. CDR3 in DNA: TGTGCCAGCAGCCCCCCCAGAGGGAGAAACTTGGCCACTGAAGCTTTCTTT. Combining the CDR3 with reference TRBV7-9 and TRBJ1-1 gives the whole variable domain DTGVSQNPRHKITKRGQNVTFRCDPISEHNRLYWYRQTLGQGPEFLTYFQNEAQLEKSRLLSDRFSAERPKGSFSTLEIQRTEQGDSAMYLCASSPPRGRNLATEAFFGQGTRLTVV.

In its sample, this clone was seen a few times. Distinct nucleotide sequences in the sample also encode this CDR3. This rearrangement joins TRBV18 to TRBJ2-5; D might be TRBD1 (5 bases). The CDR3 is 13 amino acids. Trimming pared 3 bases from V and 2 bases from J, leaving 7 bases between. CDR1 is KGHSH and CDR2 is LQKENI in the germline V gene. The CDR3 coding sequence is TGTGCCAGCTCACCCGACAGTCAAGAGACCCAGTACTTC. Translated, it gives CASSPDSQETQYF.

This clone was counted between two and nine times. V gene TRBV30 combines with J gene TRBJ1-2; possibly TRBD1 for D (5 bases). The CDR3 covers 11 residues. Germline V gene sequence: CDR1 GTSNPN, CDR2 SVGIG (reference sequence). V lost 0 bases and J 7 bases, leaving 6 bases between the germline ends. CDR3 DNA: TGTGCCTGGAGTGTAGGGGTTGGCTACACCTTC. Translating gives CAWSVGVGYTF.